This record covers a single T cell receptor beta chain. This entry comes from a study of T cells after posttransplantation cyclophosphamide. TCRdb's table, derived via immunoSEQ multiplex PCR, lists solely in-frame clones and lacks some. The sample holds 20,000 to 25,000 clones, around 87% seen once. Sampled 1 year posttransplant, controls received myeloablative marrow transplants, methotrexate and a calcineurin inhibitor. The CDR3 runs to 13 residues. The V gene lost 3 bases and the J gene lost 9 bases, with 14 bases spanning the gap. Germline V lookup: CDR1 MGHDK, CDR2 SYGVNS. The origin of this receptor is a female patient aged 25-39 years who received an allogeneic stem cell transplant from an unrelated donor, was CMV-positive, and had acute and chronic GVHD. Some of the T cells might come from the graft donor. This specimen was PBMCs, taken roughly 390 days after allogeneic stem cell transplant with calcineurin inhibitor and methotrexate. The J gene is TRBJ1-2, the V gene TRBV25-1, with D maybe TRBD1 (6 bases). The CDR3 region has the DNA TGTGCCAGCAGTGATATGGACAGTATTCGCTACACCTTC. Protein: CASSDMDSIRYTF.